The entry that follows covers one T cell receptor beta chain sequence. The sample belongs to a study of memory CD4+ T cells and cytomegalovirus serostatus. The sort gate was single viable CD3+CD4+CD8-CD45RO+ cells for memory CD4+ T cells. Per the original methods: Out-of-frame sequences were removed, leaving 2,204,828 distinct TCRbeta sequences. Method: immunoSEQ multiplex PCR; TCRdb's copy keeps in-frame clones and lacks some. The V and J calls and clone size were taken over from that table, and D and trimming were inferred from the DNA. The profile shows about 50,000 clones, about three quarters of them singletons. Trimming cost V 7 bases and J 4 bases; bases outside gene matches: 4. This CDR3 contains 15 residues. CDR1 and CDR2 from the germline V gene are LGHNT and FRNRAP.

This sequence was found in an adult in good health and CMV-seronegative. The material sequenced was memory CD4+ T cells from blood. The chain combines TRBV12-5 with TRBJ2-1, with 13 bases fitting TRBD2. CDR3 sequence reads: CASAPTSGGYNEQFF. As DNA, the CDR3 is TGTGCTAGTGCCCCGACTAGCGGGGGGTACAATGAGCAGTTCTTC.